This passage covers 8 T cell receptor beta chains from one sample sequenced in a study of T cells in Graves' hyperthyroidism and ophthalmopathy. TCR beta CDR3 region amplification was performed from RNA transcripts. TCR CDR3 regions were first amplified by RT-PCR with HTBI primers. TCRdb processed the multiplex PCR reads anew with MiXCR; each CDR3 protein has one entry. This table holds 450,000 to 500,000 distinct CDR3 sequences, about 20% found once. What was sequenced was blood. Receptors were obtained from a woman in her 70s with Graves' ophthalmopathy.

V and J are TRBV27 and TRBJ2-7; the D gene is possibly TRBD1 (5 bases). The germline gives CDR1 MNHEY, CDR2 SMNVEV (reference sequence). Deletions cut 6 bases from V and 3 bases from J, with 18 bases between. The CDR3 extends over 15 amino acids. The CDR3: CASSETRQFFYEQYF. As DNA, the CDR3 is TGTGCCAGCAGCGAAACCCGACAGTTTTTCTACGAGCAGTACTTC.

The chain combines TRBV20-1 with TRBJ1-5; 7 positions agree with TRBD1. CDR1 DFQATT and CDR2 SNEGSKA come from the germline V gene (reference sequence). Losses at the gene ends were 6 bases for V and 9 bases for J; bases not matched to a gene: 14. The CDR3 has 14 residues. CDR3 amino acids: CSAFRDSPKWPQHF. As DNA, the CDR3 is TGCAGTGCGTTCCGGGACAGCCCAAAGTGGCCCCAGCATTTT.

The J gene is TRBJ2-7, the V gene TRBV12-3 or TRBV12-4; D uncertain. The CDR3 is made up of 13 amino acids. The V end lost 7 bases, the J end lost 0 bases, and 10 bases lay between the germline ends. The DNA for the CDR3 is TGTGCCAGCACCAATCACCCCTCCTACGAGCAGTACTTC. Translated: CASTNHPSYEQYF.

V gene TRBV19 combines with J gene TRBJ1-4; D gene ambiguous. The CDR3 totals 13 residues. V dropped 9 bases and J dropped 3 bases, with 11 bases sitting between them. CDR1 is LNHDA and CDR2 is SQIVND in the germline V gene (reference sequence). The CDR3 region has the DNA TGTGCCAGCCACGGGCCATCTAATGAAAAACTGTTTTTT. Protein sequence: CASHGPSNEKLFF.

In the case of this clonotype: A much larger clone differs from this one at a single base, so this may be a read error. The chain uses TRBV28 and TRBJ1-2; possible D gene TRBD1, 5 bases. Germline V gene sequence: CDR1 MDHEN, CDR2 SYDVKM. The CDR3 has 14 residues. This chain's CDR3 is CASSRIAFPWGYPF. In DNA, the CDR3 is TGTGCCAGCAGTCGAATTGCCTTCCCTTGGGGCTACCCCTTC.

V and J are TRBV12-3 or TRBV12-4 and TRBJ2-7; 10 nucleotides agree with TRBD1. V dropped 7 bases and J dropped 3; count of bases not matched to a gene: 6. CDR3 size: 14 residues. CDR3: CASTLGQGIYEQYF. In DNA, the CDR3 is TGTGCCAGCACCCTGGGACAGGGGATCTACGAGCAGTACTTC.

This clonotype was counted between two and nine times. This chain links TRBV11-1 with TRBJ2-5; D is unclear. The length of the CDR3 is 14 residues. Germline lookup yields CDR1 SGHAT and CDR2 FQDESV (reference sequence). V gave up 1 base and J gave up 4 bases, with 10 bases separating them. CDR3 in amino acids: CASSLGRWAETQYF. The CDR3 nucleotides are TGTGCCAGCAGCTTAGGTCGGTGGGCAGAGACCCAGTACTTC.

This clonotype showed up many times. The chain recombines TRBV2 with TRBJ1-2, with D unclear. The germline V and J ends were trimmed by 3 bases and 4 bases, with 9 bases remaining between them. The CDR3 sequence is 13 residues long. CDR1 SNHLY and CDR2 FYNNEI come from the germline V gene. For the CDR3, the DNA is TGTGCCAGCAGTGAGGTCGGCACCTATGGCTACACCTTC. This gives the protein CASSEVGTYGYTF.